This TCR beta chain derives from a study of neurological immune-mediated disorders. Study-wide results and limits: The most TCR clonal expansion was seen in HTLV-1-associated myelopathy, whereas the least was seen in multiple sclerosis, below the level in healthy controls.

The method for making cDNA was 5'RACE, and it used 10-nucleotide random UMIs. TCRdb used MiXCR to reprocess the 5' RACE reads, holding one entry per CDR3 protein. This sample has tens of thousands of distinct CDR3 sequences, with approximately 11% found just once. This clonotype has a count of ten or more. What it binds is unknown. As for time point: longitudinal time-point 3. CDR3 length: 12 amino acids. V was pared by 10 bases and J by 8 bases, with 17 bases between. This rearrangement joins TRBV12-3 or TRBV12-4 to TRBJ1-2, with a possible D match to TRBD1 (5 bases). Sequencing input: PBMCs. This receptor was obtained from a male donor with HTLV-1-associated myelopathy (HAM/TSP). The CDR3 reads CAITQGRGGYTF. The CDR3 bases are TGTGCCATCACTCAGGGTAGGGGAGGCTACACCTTC.